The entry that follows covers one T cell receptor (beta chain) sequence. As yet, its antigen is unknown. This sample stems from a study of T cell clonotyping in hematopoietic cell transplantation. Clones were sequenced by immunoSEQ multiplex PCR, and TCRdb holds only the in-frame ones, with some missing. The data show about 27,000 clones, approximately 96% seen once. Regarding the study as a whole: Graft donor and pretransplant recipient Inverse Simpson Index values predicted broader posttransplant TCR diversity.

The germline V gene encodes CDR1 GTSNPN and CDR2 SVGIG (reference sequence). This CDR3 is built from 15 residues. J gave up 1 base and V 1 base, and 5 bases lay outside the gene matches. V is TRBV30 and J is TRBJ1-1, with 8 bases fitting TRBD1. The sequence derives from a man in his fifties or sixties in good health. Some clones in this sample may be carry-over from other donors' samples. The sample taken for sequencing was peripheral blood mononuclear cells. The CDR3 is CAWSGKGQGNTEAFF. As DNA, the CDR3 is TGTGCCTGGAGTGGAAAAGGACAGGGGAACACTGAAGCTTTCTTT.